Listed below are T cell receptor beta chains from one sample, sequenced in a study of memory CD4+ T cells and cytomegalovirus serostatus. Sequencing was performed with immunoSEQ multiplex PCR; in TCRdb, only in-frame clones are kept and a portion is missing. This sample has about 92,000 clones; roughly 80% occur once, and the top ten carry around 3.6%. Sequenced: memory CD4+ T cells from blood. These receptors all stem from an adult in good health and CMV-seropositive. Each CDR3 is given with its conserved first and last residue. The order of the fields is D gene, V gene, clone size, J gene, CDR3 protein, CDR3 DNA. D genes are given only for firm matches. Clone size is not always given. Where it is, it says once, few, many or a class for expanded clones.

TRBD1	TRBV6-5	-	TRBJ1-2	CASRQGRLGYTF	TGTGCCAGCAGACAGGGGCGCCTGGGCTACACCTTC
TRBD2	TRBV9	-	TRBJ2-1	CASSGGLAGSNEQFF	TGTGCCAGCAGCGGTGGACTAGCGGGCTCCAACGAGCAGTTCTTC
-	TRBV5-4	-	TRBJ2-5	CASSPSGLRETQYF	TGTGCCAGCAGCCCCTCGGGACTCCGGGAGACCCAGTACTTC
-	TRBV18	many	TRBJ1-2	CASSLREGGYTF	TGTGCCAGCTCACTTCGGGAAGGCGGCTACACCTTC
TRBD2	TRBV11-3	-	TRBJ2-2	CASSSRPAGVGELFF	TGTGCCAGCAGCTCCCGCCCAGCGGGAGTTGGGGAGCTGTTTTTT
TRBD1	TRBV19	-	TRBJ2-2	CASSRQGQGADTGELFF	TGTGCCAGTAGTAGACAGGGACAGGGGGCGGACACCGGGGAGCTGTTTTTT
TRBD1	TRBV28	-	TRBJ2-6	CASSSGTGGSGANVLTF	TGTGCCAGCAGTTCCGGGACAGGGGGTTCTGGGGCCAACGTCCTGACTTTC
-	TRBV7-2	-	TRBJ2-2	CASSLEEVRVWSGELFF	TGTGCCAGCAGCTTAGAGGAGGTCAGGGTATGGTCCGGGGAGCTGTTTTTT
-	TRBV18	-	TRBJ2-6	CASSEQGVGANVLTF	TGTGCCAGCTCAGAGCAGGGTGTTGGGGCCAACGTCCTGACTTTC
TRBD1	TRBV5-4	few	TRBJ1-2	CASSLRQGWGGYTF	TGTGCCAGCAGCCTACGACAGGGGTGGGGTGGCTACACCTTC
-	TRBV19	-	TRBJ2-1	CASSHADEQFF	TGTGCCAGTAGTCACGCGGATGAGCAGTTCTTC
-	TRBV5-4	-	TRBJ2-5	CASASVGSQETQYF	TGTGCCAGTGCCTCCGTGGGGAGCCAAGAGACCCAGTACTTC
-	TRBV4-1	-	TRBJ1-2	CASSPTGLYGYTF	TGCGCCAGCAGCCCAACAGGGCTCTATGGCTACACCTTC
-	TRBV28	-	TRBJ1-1	CASRSPGTGAFF	TGTGCCAGCAGATCCCCGGGAACGGGGGCTTTCTTT
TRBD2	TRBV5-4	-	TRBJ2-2	CASSPGTSGRAGTGELFF	TGTGCCAGCAGCCCCGGGACTAGCGGGAGGGCCGGCACCGGGGAGCTGTTTTTT
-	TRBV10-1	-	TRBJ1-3	CASSEKKNTIYF	TGCGCCAGCAGTGAGAAGAAAAACACCATATATTTT
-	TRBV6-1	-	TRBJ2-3	CASSELTGRYTQYF	TGTGCCAGCAGTGAACTGACTGGGAGGTATACGCAGTATTTT
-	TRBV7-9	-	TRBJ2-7	CASSRSPYSYEQYF	TGTGCCAGCAGCCGAAGTCCCTACTCCTACGAGCAGTACTTC
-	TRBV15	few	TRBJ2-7	CATSREGRGNEQYF	TGTGCCACCAGCAGGGAAGGGAGAGGGAACGAGCAGTACTTC
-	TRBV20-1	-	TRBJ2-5	CSAGGTPTQYF	TGCAGTGCTGGGGGGACTCCGACCCAGTACTTC
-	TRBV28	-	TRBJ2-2	CASSYHGELFF	TGTGCCAGCAGTTATCACGGGGAGCTGTTTTTT